A selection of T cell receptor beta chains follows, all from one sample in a study of cytomegalovirus exposure and HLA in healthy donors. Here immunoSEQ multiplex PCR was the method, and the copy in TCRdb shows in-frame clones only, minus some. The sample records about 160,000 clones, over 60% being singletons. Sequenced sample: PBMCs. The receptors were sampled from a woman between 50 and 59 years old in good health and CMV-seropositive. The CDR3 runs from the conserved cysteine through the conserved F or W. D genes are given only for firm matches. Not every row has a clone size; where given, it reads once, few, many or a size class.

TRBV7-8	TRBD1	once	TRBJ1-2	TGTGCCAGCAGCACAACAGGGGGCGGAAGCTATGGCTACACCTTC	CASSTTGGGSYGYTF
TRBV12-5	TRBD1	-	TRBJ2-4	TGTGCTAGTGGTTGGGGACAGGGGAGAAACATTCAGTACTTC	CASGWGQGRNIQYF
TRBV6-6	-	-	TRBJ2-2	TGTGCCAGCAGTTACGGTGGAGGGATCGGGGAGCTGTTTTTT	CASSYGGGIGELFF
TRBV4-3	TRBD1	-	TRBJ2-3	TGCGCCAGCAGCCAAGATCTGGGACAGGAGACGCAGTATTTT	CASSQDLGQETQYF
TRBV9	-	few	TRBJ2-5	TGTGCCAGCAGCCAGACTCCATCGGAGACCCAGTACTTC	CASSQTPSETQYF
TRBV7-2	-	-	TRBJ2-5	TGTGCCAGCAGCCCACGGGACAACCAAGAGACCCAGTACTTC	CASSPRDNQETQYF
TRBV9	-	-	TRBJ1-1	TGTGCCAGCAGCGTAAGGGGAACAGACAGAGAAGCTTTCTTT	CASSVRGTDREAFF
TRBV19	-	-	TRBJ2-1	TGTGCCAGCGGGTCGGGGGAAGGGCTGTACAATGAGCAGTTCTTC	CASGSGEGLYNEQFF
TRBV6-6	TRBD1	few	TRBJ1-6	TGTGCCAGCAGTTTTCCGGGACAGCTTTCACCCCTCCACTTT	CASSFPGQLSPLHF
TRBV13	TRBD1	-	TRBJ1-5	TGTGCCAGCAGCTCTATGTCGGACAGGGGGCTCGGTCAGCCCCAGCATTTT	CASSSMSDRGLGQPQHF
TRBV4-1	TRBD1	-	TRBJ2-7	TGCGCCAGCAGCCAGGCCGCCGGGACAGGGGTATTAATGTCCTACGAGCAGTACTTC	CASSQAAGTGVLMSYEQYF
TRBV10-1	-	-	TRBJ2-7	TGCGCCAGCAGTGAGTCGCCCAGCTACGAGCAGTACTTC	CASSESPSYEQYF
TRBV5-1	-	-	TRBJ2-5	TGCGCCAGCAGCTTGGGGGGTAGCGGCCAAGAGACCCAGTACTTC	CASSLGGSGQETQYF
TRBV18	TRBD2	-	TRBJ2-3	TGTGCCAGCTCAGGGACTAGCGGGAGAGATACGCAGTATTTT	CASSGTSGRDTQYF
TRBV7-9	-	-	TRBJ1-2	TGTGCCAGCAGCTACCCATCCCGAGAGAACTATGGCTACACCTTC	CASSYPSRENYGYTF
TRBV6-5	-	-	TRBJ1-1	TGTGCCAGCAACGCCAGACAGACCAACACTGAAGCTTTCTTT	CASNARQTNTEAFF
TRBV29-1	-	-	TRBJ2-5	TGCAGCGCCCCTCTTGGGCCAGAGACCCAGTACTTC	CSAPLGPETQYF
TRBV5-4	-	-	TRBJ2-7	TGTGCCAGCAGCTTGCAGGGGCAGGGGAATTACGAGCAGTACTTC	CASSLQGQGNYEQYF
TRBV29-1	-	once	TRBJ2-6	TGCAGCGTTTCTAGGAGCTCTGGGGCCAACGTCCTGACTTTC	CSVSRSSGANVLTF
TRBV19	-	-	TRBJ1-5	TGTGCCAGTAGTACAGCGTGGGTAAGCAATCAGCCCCAGCATTTT	CASSTAWVSNQPQHF
TRBV27	TRBD1	-	TRBJ1-1	TGTGCCAGCAGCCGGGGGGGGACAGGGGGCCGAGCTTTCTTT	CASSRGGTGGRAFF
TRBV6-6	-	-	TRBJ1-1	TGTGCCAGCAGTTTTCCAGGTGGGACTGAAGCTTTCTTT	CASSFPGGTEAFF
TRBV11-2	TRBD1	few	TRBJ1-4	TGTGCCAGCAGCCCACAGGGGCGGGCGACTAATGAAAAACTGTTTTTT	CASSPQGRATNEKLFF
TRBV4-2	TRBD1	-	TRBJ1-2	TGTGCCAGCAGCTCAAGGGGACAGAACTATGGCTACACCTTC	CASSSRGQNYGYTF
TRBV2	-	-	TRBJ2-7	TGTGCCAGCAGGGGTCCCCGAGGAGGGGAAACCTACGAGCAGTACTTC	CASRGPRGGETYEQYF
TRBV7-2	TRBD2	-	TRBJ2-7	TGTGCCAGCAGCAAGACATGGACTAGCGGGGGGGCTCTCGAGCAGTACTTC	CASSKTWTSGGALEQYF
TRBV10-1	-	-	TRBJ2-1	TGCGCCAGCAGTGACGGTCTCGGAGGTCGTTCTCGAAATGAGCAGTTCTTC	CASSDGLGGRSRNEQFF
TRBV5-1	-	once	TRBJ2-7	TGCGCCAGCAGCTTGTTGGTGGGGGCTAACGACGAGCAGTACTTC	CASSLLVGANDEQYF
TRBV9	-	-	TRBJ2-3	TGTGCCAGCAGCGCCAAATTCAGCGGGTCAGATACGCAGTATTTT	CASSAKFSGSDTQYF